A single TCR beta chain is shown here with its context. Its cognate antigen is unknown. This record belongs to a study of cytomegalovirus exposure and HLA in healthy donors. Donors were drawn from the roughly 110-subject validation cohort, separate from the roughly 700-subject first cohort. CDR1 and CDR2 from the germline V gene are SGHVS and FQNEAQ. The V segment lost 4 bases and the J segment 3 bases; nucleotides outside the gene matches: 9. The length of the CDR3 is 16 residues. Profiled with immunoSEQ multiplex PCR; TCRdb holds only in-frame clones, not every one. The sample has 95,000 to 150,000 clones; about 85% are singletons. Overall study results and limits: The study found most TCR sequences rare, yet found some public TCRs in many donors. Overall, roughly 150 TCR beta chains were annotated as cytomegalovirus-associated. High sensitivity and specificity were reportedly achieved when the classifier diagnosed cytomegalovirus status.

This chain joins TRBV7-8 and TRBJ1-5, with TRBD1 matching over 7 bases. The source of this sequence is a woman in her thirties in good health and CMV-seronegative. Input material: PBMCs. The CDR3, as DNA: TGTGCCAGCAGCTACGGCGCAGGGGGGCCCAATCAGCCCCAGCATTTT. It codes for CASSYGAGGPNQPQHF.